Below, 7 T cell receptor gamma chains from the same sample are listed, as sequenced in a study of Vδ1+ human thymocytes. No antigen has been identified for these receptors. Extracted RNA was reverse transcribed into cDNA. The CDR3 regions were amplified by multiplex PCR from V-gene primers to a constant-region primer. TCRdb used CATT to re-call clones from the multiplex PCR reads. The sample contains approximately 7,000 gamma-chain clones, 35% to 45% of which appear only once. Study results and caveats: Thymic TRG and TRD repertoires appeared highly polyclonal, with Gaussian CDR3 length distributions.

The sample consisted of Vdelta1+ gamma-delta thymocytes from the thymus. Described subset: FACS-sorted CD3+ TCRalphabeta- TCRVdelta1+ TCRVdelta2- thymocytes. The receptor set was obtained from a boy under three years old who had congenital heart surgery.

The chain employs TRGV3 and TRGJP2. TCRdb offers no J gene call, so here the DNA was matched to germline to obtain one. Germline CDR1 VTNTFY, CDR2 YDVSTARD (reference sequence). The V and J ends lost 0 bases and 1 base, in that order; junction bases with no gene match: 5. This CDR3 is built from 16 residues. CDR3 nucleotide sequence: TGTGCCACCTGGGACAGGCGGGTTAGTAGTGATTGGATCAAGACGTTT. Translation: CATWDRRVSSDWIKTF.

The chain links TRGV5 to TRGJ1 or TRGJ2. The J gene is absent in TCRdb and was assigned here via DNA matching to germline. Germline loops: CDR1 VINAFY, CDR2 YDVSNSKD. The CDR3 runs 15 residues. With V trimmed by 8 bases and J by 5 bases, 18 bases remained unmatched. This chain's CDR3 is CATFTRFKGHYKKLF. In nucleotides, the CDR3 is TGTGCCACCTTCACCCGCTTTAAGGGTCATTATAAGAAACTCTTT.

This clone came up a few times. The chain couples TRGV2 to TRGJ1 or TRGJ2. Here the J gene was assigned by germline matching of the DNA, as TCRdb has none. The CDR3 has 14 residues. V lost 2 bases, J lost 7 bases, and 11 bases stayed unmatched. From germline, CDR1 is EGSNGY and CDR2 YDSYNSKV. CDR3 loop: CATWDARRGYKKLF. CDR3 in DNA: TGTGCCACCTGGGACGCCCGCAGGGGGTATAAGAAACTCTTT.

As for this clone: The sample has other DNA sequences that encode this CDR3 too. This chain connects TRGV4 to TRGJ1 or TRGJ2. No J gene was available from TCRdb, and it was assigned here by a germline match of the DNA. The CDR3 runs 13 residues. Germline lookup yields CDR1 EGSTGY and CDR2 YDSYTSSV. The J segment lost 6 bases and the V segment lost 0 bases, leaving 5 bases of the junction unmatched. CDR3 DNA: TGTGCCACCTGGGATGGGCTCTCTTATAAGAAACTCTTT. Translated, it gives CATWDGLSYKKLF.

The chain uses TRGV3 and TRGJ1 or TRGJ2. The J gene, left out of TCRdb, was set here by checking the DNA against germline. V lost 0 bases to trimming and J lost 6 bases; unmatched junction nucleotides: 5. The germline V gene has CDR1 VTNTFY and CDR2 YDVSTARD (reference sequence). The CDR3 spans 13 residues. This CDR3 reads CATWDRLRYKKLF. As DNA, the CDR3 is TGTGCCACCTGGGACAGGCTTCGTTATAAGAAACTCTTT.

This clone has only a few counts. One end of the junction varies from germline; a read error may be responsible. This specimen includes other DNA sequences encoding the same CDR3. The rearrangement uses TRGV9 and TRGJ1 or TRGJ2. The CDR3 length is 14 residues. The germline CDR1 and CDR2 sequences are GITISATS and ISYDGTV (reference sequence). The CDR3 here is CALWEVRDYYKKLF. The DNA of the CDR3 is TGTGCCTTGTGGGAGGTGCGGGATTATTATAAGAAACTATTT.

V usage is TRGV5 and J usage is TRGJ1 or TRGJ2. TCRdb offers no J gene call, so here the DNA was matched to germline to obtain one. J lost 11 bases, V lost 1 base, and 11 bases had no gene match. This CDR3 has 13 amino acids. Germline V CDR1 and CDR2: VINAFY, YDVSNSKD. The CDR3 spells CATWDSPIEEKLF. The CDR3 nucleotides read TGTGCCACCTGGGACAGCCCGATAGAGGAGAAACTCTTT.